A selection of T cell receptor beta chains follows, all from one sample in a study of T cell changes during pregnancy in multiple sclerosis. The table came from immunoSEQ multiplex PCR; TCRdb's copy has only in-frame clones and leaves some out. The table lists about 84,000 clones, over 90% of them singletons. The sample consisted of peripheral blood, taken in the third trimester of pregnancy. These receptors all come from a female donor with multiple sclerosis, enrolled in a pregnancy study. CDR3s include the opening cysteine and the closing phenylalanine or tryptophan. A D gene is named only where the DNA matches it firmly. The listing skips clone size in some rows; elsewhere it reads once, few, many or a size class.

v_gene	abundance	j_gene	d_gene	CDR3nt	CDR3aa
TRBV2	.	TRBJ2-5	.	TGTGCCAGCAGGTGGGCTAGCGAAGAGACCCAGTACTTC	CASRWASEETQYF
TRBV10-3	once	TRBJ2-7	TRBD1	TGTGCCATCGGTTGGGACAGGGGTTACGAGCAGTACTTC	CAIGWDRGYEQYF
TRBV11-2	.	TRBJ1-5	.	TGTGCCAGCAGCTTAGGCGTCGATCAGCCCCAGCATTTT	CASSLGVDQPQHF
TRBV6-1	.	TRBJ2-2	.	TGTGCCAGCAGTGCAGGGTTTAACACCGGGGAGCTGTTTTTT	CASSAGFNTGELFF
TRBV2	once	TRBJ2-5	TRBD1	TGTGCCAGCAGATCGGACAGGGGGAAAGAGACCCAGTACTTC	CASRSDRGKETQYF
TRBV2	.	TRBJ1-6	.	TGTGCCAGCAGTGATGGGAGGAACGGTTCACCCCTCCACTTT	CASSDGRNGSPLHF
TRBV10-1	.	TRBJ1-1	.	TGCGCCACGACAAAAGGGAGTGAAGCTTTCTTT	CATTKGSEAFF
TRBV2	.	TRBJ2-5	TRBD1	TGTGCCAGCAGCTACGACAGGGTGGCCCAAGAGACCCAGTACTTC	CASSYDRVAQETQYF
TRBV19	few	TRBJ1-1	.	TGTGCCAGTAGTACCTCACGGGGTAGATCAGAAGCTTTCTTT	CASSTSRGRSEAFF
TRBV20-1	.	TRBJ2-7	.	TGCAGTGCTAGCCAGGGGGGCGAGCAGTACTTC	CSASQGGEQYF
TRBV18	once	TRBJ2-5	TRBD2	TGTGCCAGCTCACCGGGACTAAGTACCGTCGAGACCCAGTACTTC	CASSPGLSTVETQYF
TRBV7-6	.	TRBJ1-1	TRBD1	TGTGCCAGCAGCACCGGGACAGGCCTAACTGAAGCTTTCTTT	CASSTGTGLTEAFF
TRBV7-3	.	TRBJ2-5	.	TGTGCCAGCAGTTTAGGACAGCGGGAGACCCAGTACTTC	CASSLGQRETQYF
TRBV6-1	few	TRBJ1-5	.	TGTGCCAGCAGTGAAGGCAGTCATCAGCCCCAGCATTTT	CASSEGSHQPQHF
TRBV2	.	TRBJ2-5	.	TGTGCCAGCAGACTTCCGGGACAACAAGAGACCCAGTACTTC	CASRLPGQQETQYF
TRBV5-4	once	TRBJ1-1	.	TGTGCCAGCAGCTTGGATGACAGTCTACTCAGGGGCACTGAAGCTTTCTTT	CASSLDDSLLRGTEAFF
TRBV9	.	TRBJ2-5	TRBD2	TGTGCCAGCAGCGCTGGGACTAGCGGGGTAGAGACCCAGTACTTC	CASSAGTSGVETQYF
TRBV5-4	.	TRBJ2-3	.	TGTGCCAGCAGCCCCGGTGGGCTCACAGATACGCAGTATTTT	CASSPGGLTDTQYF
TRBV7-6	.	TRBJ2-1	TRBD1	TGTGCCAGCAGCGGACAGGCAGCGGAGGTCCACGAATTAGCCGATGAGCAGTTCTTC	CASSGQAAEVHELADEQFF
TRBV2	.	TRBJ1-2	.	TGTGCCAGCAGTGACTCCCACACGAGCTACACCTTC	CASSDSHTSYTF
TRBV18	.	TRBJ1-2	.	TGTGCCAGCTCACCTACGGTCGGGCCGGGGGGCTACACCTTC	CASSPTVGPGGYTF
TRBV6-6	.	TRBJ1-2	TRBD1	TGTGCCAGCAGTTACGGACAGGGGCCCTATGGCTACACCTTC	CASSYGQGPYGYTF
TRBV11-3	.	TRBJ2-3	TRBD1	TGTGCCAGCAGCTTAGGACTGGGACAGGGGGCGGGCGATACGCAGTATTTT	CASSLGLGQGAGDTQYF
TRBV4-2	.	TRBJ2-2	.	TGTGCCAGCAGCCAAGACCCCCTCCGGGGGACGTTCGACGACGGGGAGCTGTTTTTT	CASSQDPLRGTFDDGELFF
TRBV6-5	few	TRBJ1-1	.	TGTGCCAGCAGTTACGGGGGGGCCACTGAAGCTTTCTTT	CASSYGGATEAFF
TRBV6-5	.	TRBJ1-5	.	TGTGCCAGCAGTAGACAGTCTAGCAATCAGCCCCAGCATTTT	CASSRQSSNQPQHF